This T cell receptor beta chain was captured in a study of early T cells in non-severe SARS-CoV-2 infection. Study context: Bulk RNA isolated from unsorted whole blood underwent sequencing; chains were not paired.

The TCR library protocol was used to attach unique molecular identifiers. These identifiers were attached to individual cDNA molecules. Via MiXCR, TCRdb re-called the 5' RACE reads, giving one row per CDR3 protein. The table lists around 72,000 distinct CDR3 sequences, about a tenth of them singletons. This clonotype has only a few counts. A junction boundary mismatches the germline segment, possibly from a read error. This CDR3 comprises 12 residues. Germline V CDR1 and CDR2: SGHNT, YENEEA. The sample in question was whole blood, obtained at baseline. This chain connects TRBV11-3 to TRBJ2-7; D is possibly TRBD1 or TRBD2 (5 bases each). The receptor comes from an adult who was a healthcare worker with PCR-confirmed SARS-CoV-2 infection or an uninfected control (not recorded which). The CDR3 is CASSDDSGTITF. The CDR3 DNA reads TGTGCCAGCAGCGACGACAGCGGAACCATCACCTTC.